The source of this T cell receptor beta chain is a study of T cell repertoires in cytomegalovirus infection. The study's findings and limits: Adding up the frequency of public TCR beta families identified people who carried CMV plus the relevant HLA. CMV-specific HLA-C-restricted TCR beta clonotypes dominated the ex vivo response.

The CDR3 loop spans 15 amino acids. The trim removed 7 bases at V and 5 bases at J, leaving 8 bases unmatched. Notes on this clonotype: Its specificity is unknown.

TCRdb re-called the reads with MiXCR, one entry per CDR3 protein. The sample lists 200,000 to 300,000 distinct CDR3 sequences, approximately 15% occurring once. The J gene is TRBJ2-3, the V gene TRBV12-3 or TRBV12-4, with 11 bases lining up with TRBD2. This TCR came from a human donor in good health (CMV status not recorded). Some clones in this sample may be carry-over from other donors' samples. The sample taken for sequencing was PBMCs. The CDR3 protein is CASTLSGGVIDTQYF. Written as DNA, the CDR3 is TGTGCCAGCACCCTTAGCGGGGGGGTCATAGATACGCAGTATTTT.